Shown below are 13 T cell receptor beta chains from a single sample sequenced in a study of control samples from healthy donors and cancer patients. Generated by immunoSEQ multiplex PCR, the TCRdb table keeps only in-frame clones and is missing some. The table includes around 110,000 clones, approximately 93% detected once. The sample comprised blood. The receptors derive from a young man in good health.

The chain recombines TRBV5-1 with TRBJ1-1, with unresolved D. This CDR3 has 13 amino acids. The germline gives CDR1 SGHRS, CDR2 YFSETQ. V lost 4 bases and J lost 7, with 14 bases in between. In DNA, the CDR3 is TGCGCCAGCAGCGGACGATCCACCAATGAAGCTTTCTTT. Encoded protein: CASSGRSTNEAFF.

V is TRBV11-1 and J is TRBJ2-3; D is possibly TRBD2 (6 bases). V was trimmed by 5 bases and J by 10 bases, leaving 13 bases between them. Germline CDR1 SGHAT, CDR2 FQDESV (reference sequence). The CDR3 spans 12 residues. In DNA form, the CDR3 reads TGTGCCAGCAGCCTCCAAGCGGGCCCGCAGTATTTT. It is translated as CASSLQAGPQYF.

The rearrangement uses TRBV28 and TRBJ1-1, with 9 bases matching TRBD1. The CDR3 has 14 residues. V was pared by 6 bases and J by 6 bases, with 8 bases of the junction left unmatched. CDR1 is MDHEN, CDR2 SYDVKM, per germline. The CDR3, as DNA: TGTGCCAGCAGAAGGGGACAGGGTCTGTCTGAAGCTTTCTTT. Amino acid sequence: CASRRGQGLSEAFF. Variable domain in full (rest from reference TRBV28 and TRBJ1-1): DVKVTQSSRYLVKRTGEKVFLECVQDMDHENMFWYRQDPGLGLRLIYFSYDVKMKEKGDIPEGYSVSREKKERFSLILESASTNQTSMYLCASRRGQGLSEAFFGQGTRLTVV.

This chain links TRBV2 with TRBJ1-4, with 8 nucleotides matching TRBD1. Germline values: CDR1 SNHLY, CDR2 FYNNEI. V shed 7 bases, J shed 4 bases, and the junction held 8 bases outside the gene matches. The CDR3 is 15 residues long. CDR3 in DNA: TGTGCCAGCACCACCGGCGGACAGGGTAATGAAAAACTGTTTTTT. Its protein is CASTTGGQGNEKLFF.

The chain recombines TRBV3-1 (or the pseudogene TRBV3-2) with TRBJ1-1; D is uncertain. The CDR3 is made up of 14 amino acids. V lost 4 bases, J lost 1 base, and 10 bases lay in between. CDR1 is LGHDT, CDR2 YNNKEL, per germline (reference sequence). CDR3 in DNA: TGTGCCAGCAGCCCCCCCCGGACGAACACTGAAGCTTTCTTT. It codes for CASSPPRTNTEAFF.

The CDR3 coding sequence is TGTGCCAGCAGCCAACAGGGACAAAGCACAGATACGCAGTATTTT. It specifies CASSQQGQSTDTQYF. This chain joins TRBV5-4 and TRBJ2-3; TRBD1 is a possible D gene (6 bases). The ends were cut back, 4 bases at V and 0 bases at J, with 12 bases in the middle. The CDR3 loop spans 15 amino acids. The germline gives CDR1 SGHNT, CDR2 YYREEE (reference sequence).

The chain joins TRBV30 to TRBJ1-2; weak D call: TRBD1 (6 bases). The V end was cut by 4 bases, the J end by 5 bases, with 17 bases between. The CDR3 has 14 residues. Germline V gene lookup returns CDR1 GTSNPN and CDR2 SVGIG (reference sequence). The CDR3 reads CAWKVFGGPYGYTF. The CDR3 nucleotides are TGTGCCTGGAAAGTTTTCGGGGGGCCTTATGGCTACACCTTC.

The chain has TRBV19 and TRBJ1-3, with D maybe TRBD1 (5 bases). The ends were cut back, 10 bases at V and 0 bases at J, with 16 bases in the middle. The CDR3 runs to 15 residues. The V gene's germline CDR1 is LNHDA and CDR2 SQIVND (reference sequence). The CDR3 sequence: CATRDSHHSGNTIYF. The CDR3 nucleotides read TGTGCCACTCGAGACAGCCACCACTCTGGAAACACCATATATTTT. The full variable domain, its missing parts supplied by reference TRBV19 and TRBJ1-3, is DGGITQSPKYLFRKEGQNVTLSCEQNLNHDAMYWYRQDPGQGLRLIYYSQIVNDFQKGDIAEGYSVSREKKESFPLTVTSAQKNPTAFYLCATRDSHHSGNTIYFGEGSWLTVV.

V gene TRBV18 combines with J gene TRBJ2-2; 10 bases are a match to TRBD2. J lost 4 bases, V lost 0 bases, and 5 bases had no gene match. The germline V gene has CDR1 KGHSH and CDR2 LQKENI. The CDR3 consists of 17 residues. The CDR3 here is CASSPPLAGAITGELFF. The DNA for the CDR3 is TGTGCCAGCTCACCACCCCTAGCGGGGGCCATCACCGGGGAGCTGTTTTTT.

This clone was observed once. This chain uses TRBV7-9 with TRBJ1-1, with a weak D call TRBD1 (6 bases). This CDR3 comprises 14 residues. The V gene lost 10 bases and the J gene lost 1 base, with 16 bases spanning the gap. Germline V gene lookup returns CDR1 SEHNR and CDR2 FQNEAQ (reference sequence). DNA of the CDR3: TGTGCCACCCGTTTTGAGGGGGAGAACACTGAAGCTTTCTTT. Encoded protein: CATRFEGENTEAFF.

On this clone itself: At one boundary the junction diverges from the germline segment, which might be a read error. The CDR3 spells CASSYSGQPVSGNTIYF. The CDR3 coding sequence is TGTGCCAGCAGCTACTCGGGACAACCGGTTTCTGGAAACACCATATATTTT. The rearrangement joins TRBV6-2 or TRBV6-3 to TRBJ1-3, with a possible D match to TRBD1 (6 bases). Germline loops: CDR1 MNHEY, CDR2 SVGEGT. The CDR3 is 17 residues long.

The chain employs TRBV6-4 and TRBJ2-5; 10 nucleotides agree with TRBD2. The CDR3 consists of 14 residues. Germline CDR1 is MRHNA and CDR2 is SNTAGT. The trim removed 8 bases at V and 5 bases at J, leaving 8 bases unmatched. The CDR3 loop reads CASYFSGGMETQYF. In DNA form, the CDR3 reads TGTGCCAGCTACTTTAGCGGGGGGATGGAGACCCAGTACTTC.

J is TRBJ1-1 and V is TRBV20-1, with D maybe TRBD1 (5 bases). V lost 3 bases to trimming and J lost 4 bases, with 15 bases between them. The CDR3 loop spans 14 amino acids. CDR1 and CDR2 from the germline V gene are DFQATT and SNEGSKA (reference sequence). Written as DNA, the CDR3 is TGCAGTGCTAGTTCCCCGGGGCCGAGCACTGAAGCTTTCTTT. Translated: CSASSPGPSTEAFF.